This T cell receptor (beta chain) appears in the sequencing data of a study of cytomegalovirus exposure and HLA in healthy donors. Regarding the study as a whole: It is likely that the observed cluster of highly shared sequence variants was a sequencing artifact. In vitro work confirmed that three CMV-associated chains recognize CMV antigens. Some TCR beta chains (about 180 of them) were listed as cytomegalovirus-associated. In presence/absence analyses, roughly uniform sequencing depth across donors was assumed.

Concerning this clone: Its antigen is as yet unknown.

PCR involved 60 Vbeta and 13 Jbeta primers. TCRdb's copy holds only in-frame clones and misses some; the assay was immunoSEQ multiplex PCR. The sample comprises some 180,000 clones, 70% to 80% of which are singletons, and 11% to 15% rests with the top ten. Per the germline V gene, CDR1 is MGHRA and CDR2 is YSYEKL. CDR3 length: 14 residues. This receptor was obtained from a woman in her twenties or thirties in good health and CMV-seropositive. This chain joins TRBV4-1 and TRBJ2-5, with a weak D call TRBD1 (5 bases). The J call may be wrong; the DNA end is better matched by TRBJ2-7. Sequenced: PBMCs. CDR3 in DNA: TGCGCCAGCAGCCAGGTGGACAAATCCTACGAGCAGTACTTC. It codes for CASSQVDKSYEQYF.